This T cell receptor (beta chain) was sequenced during a study of blood T cells in healthy people across ages. Combining a sample-barcoded 5' primer with a J-beta primer mix, a second PCR ran for about 7 to 11 cycles. MiXCR was run by TCRdb on the 5' RACE reads, yielding one entry per CDR3 protein. The table includes more than 550,000 distinct CDR3 sequences, about 20% detected once. V was shortened by 6 bases and J by 0 bases, with 17 bases between the two germline ends. This CDR3 contains 16 residues. The study isolated at least 6 million PBMCs from each sample. The V and J genes are TRBV12-3 or TRBV12-4 and TRBJ1-1; unclear D gene. Sequencing input: blood. The receptor comes from a man between 65 and 85 years old in good health. The CDR3 spells CASRPVGGLMNTEAFF. CDR3 DNA sequence: TGTGCCAGCAGACCTGTGGGTGGCTTGATGAACACTGAAGCTTTCTTT.